This T cell receptor (beta chain) was recorded in a study of regulatory T cells in long-lasting Graves disease. Study-level points and caveats: Persistent disease was characterized by preferential usage of TRBV28, TRBJ1-2 and TRBJ2-5.

The V gene's germline CDR1 is MNHGY and CDR2 SVAAGI. Trimming pared 3 bases from V and 5 bases from J, leaving 19 bases between. The CDR3 spans 16 residues. On this clonotype: No antigen is known for it.

Relying on iRepertoire HTBI primers and Arm-PCR of CDR3 regions, the team built TCR beta libraries. Each CDR3 protein gets one entry after TCRdb re-called the multiplex PCR reads with MiXCR. The sample consists of approximately 400,000 distinct CDR3 sequences, less than 25% of them appearing once. The time point was: persistent/refractory GD, antithyroid drugs over 5 years with positive TRAb. Preparation of the TCR library used RNA extracted from PBMCs. The origin of this receptor is a female donor with Graves disease. Sequencing was performed on peripheral blood mononuclear cells (PBMCs), taken when the disease was refractory, from a patient treated with antithyroid drugs. The chain recombines TRBV6-9 with TRBJ2-5, with D perhaps given as TRBD1 or TRBD2 (6 bases each). The CDR3 region has the DNA TGTGCCAGCAGTTACACTACCCGACAGGAGGGCGAGACCCAGTACTTC. This encodes CASSYTTRQEGETQYF.